These 27 T cell receptor beta chains originate from one sample sequenced in a study of CD8+CD57+ T cells in acquired aplastic anemia listed by TCRdb under 2018. Instrument used: Illumina HiSeq 2000. Profiling of TCR beta VDJ combinations and CDR3 sequences used genomic DNA as the template. TCRdb reran the public reads through fastp at Q25 and MiXCR, keeping productive beta chains. When rows share a CDR3 protein, they turn into one entry using the most common DNA and genes. Within this sample are approximately 190,000 distinct CDR3 sequences, with 40% to 50% of them counted one time only. 8% to 10% of the sample lies in the top ten. Patients chosen for sequencing had shown expansion of CD8+CD57+ cells by flow cytometry. The sequenced sample consisted of sorted CD4+, CD8+, or CD8+CD57+ T cells (not recorded which) from PBMCs. Source of these receptors: a human donor with aplastic anemia.

The V and J genes are TRBV4-3 and TRBJ2-1, with 14 positions matching TRBD2. The germline V gene encodes CDR1 LGHNA and CDR2 YSLEER. J gave up 7 bases and V 5 bases, and 4 bases lay outside the gene matches. This CDR3 has 15 residues. The CDR3 sequence: CASSVGLAGANEQFF. CDR3 coding DNA: TGCGCCAGCAGCGTGGGACTAGCGGGAGCAAATGAGCAGTTCTTC.

J is TRBJ1-2 and V is TRBV24-1; D is unresolved. CDR1 is KGHDR and CDR2 is SFDVKD in the germline V gene. This CDR3 is built from 13 residues. Trimming took 2 bases from V and 7 from J, leaving 10 bases between them. The DNA of the CDR3 is TGTGCCACCAGTGATTCCGGAGAGGTTGGCTACACCTTC. Translating gives CATSDSGEVGYTF.

This clonotype was counted many times. This chain connects TRBV2 to TRBJ1-6; a weak D match, TRBD1 (6 bases). The CDR3 sequence is 17 residues long. Looked up from germline, CDR1 is SNHLY and CDR2 is FYNNEI. The V end lost 6 bases, the J end lost 2 bases, and 17 bases lay between the germline ends. The CDR3 DNA follows: TGTGCCAGCAGAGCGGGACAAGGGAATGCCTATAATTCACCCCTCCACTTT. Translation gives CASRAGQGNAYNSPLHF.

This clonotype was detected many times. The genes are TRBV2 and TRBJ1-5; D remains unclear. Germline lookup yields CDR1 SNHLY and CDR2 FYNNEI. V was shortened by 3 bases and J by 4 bases, with 7 bases between the two germline ends. CDR3 size: 13 residues. CDR3 in DNA: TGTGCCAGCAGTGAGATCGGGAATCAGCCCCAGCATTTT. This encodes CASSEIGNQPQHF. Complete variable domain (other parts from reference TRBV2 and TRBJ1-5): EPEVTQTPSHQVTQMGQEVILRCVPISNHLYFYWYRQILGQKVEFLVSFYNNEISEKSEIFDDQFSVERPDGSNFTLKIRSTKLEDSAMYFCASSEIGNQPQHFGDGTRLSIL.

V and J are TRBV15 and TRBJ1-2; D uncertain. Trimming removed 0 bases from V and 3 bases from J, with 14 bases in between. The CDR3 totals 16 residues. Germline loops: CDR1 LNHNV, CDR2 YYDKDF (reference sequence). CDR3 residues: CATSRESGSSYYGYTF. For the CDR3, the DNA is TGTGCCACCAGCAGAGAGTCCGGCAGCAGTTACTATGGCTACACCTTC. Based on the CDR3 plus reference TRBV15 and TRBJ1-2, the full variable domain is DAMVIQNPRYQVTQFGKPVTLSCSQTLNHNVMYWYQQKSSQAPKLLFHYYDKDFNNEADTPDNFQSRRPNTSFCFLDIRSPGLGDTAMYLCATSRESGSSYYGYTFGSGTRLTVV.

The V call is TRBV29-1, the J call TRBJ1-2, with D uncertain. Germline V gives CDR1 SQVTM, CDR2 ANQGSEA. V was trimmed by 4 bases and J by 6 bases, leaving 15 bases between them. The CDR3 is made up of 13 amino acids. CDR3 residues: CSVVDGRRDGYTF. The CDR3 region has the DNA TGCAGCGTTGTTGATGGGAGGAGGGATGGCTACACCTTC. Using reference TRBV29-1 and TRBJ1-2 for the parts outside the CDR3, the full variable domain is SAVISQKPSRDICQRGTSLTIQCQVDSQVTMMFWYRQQPGQSLTLIATANQGSEATYESGFVIDKFPISRPNLTFSTLTVSNMSPEDSSIYLCSVVDGRRDGYTFGSGTRLTVV.

The chain joins TRBV29-1 to TRBJ2-5; TRBD2 agrees at 7 bases. The V gene end was trimmed by 3 bases and the J gene end by 1 base; junction bases not matched to a gene: 11. The CDR3 runs to 16 residues. CDR1 and CDR2 (germline): SQVTM, ANQGSEA. CDR3: CSVEFARGISQETQYF. The CDR3 region has the DNA TGCAGCGTTGAGTTTGCGCGGGGGATTAGCCAAGAGACCCAGTACTTC.

The V call is TRBV3-1, the J call TRBJ2-7; D is undetermined. Trimming left V 3 bases short and J 6 bases short, with 12 bases between. Germline-derived CDR1 and CDR2 are LGHDT and YNNKEL (reference sequence). The CDR3 spans 13 residues. For the CDR3, the DNA is TGTGCCAGCAGCCAGTTGGGTTCGGGCGAGCAGTACTTC. This codes for CASSQLGSGEQYF.

This clonotype was recorded many times. The chain is built from TRBV29-1 and TRBJ1-1; D gene unclear. The CDR3 is 16 amino acids. Germline loops: CDR1 SQVTM, CDR2 ANQGSEA. With 5 bases removed from V and 1 base from J, the gap between germline ends came to 20 bases. CDR3 amino acids: CSVQFSRRGWNTEAFF. The DNA for the CDR3 is TGCAGCGTTCAGTTCAGTCGGCGGGGATGGAACACTGAAGCTTTCTTT. The variable domain in full, with the rest retrieved from reference TRBV29-1 and TRBJ1-1, is SAVISQKPSRDICQRGTSLTIQCQVDSQVTMMFWYRQQPGQSLTLIATANQGSEATYESGFVIDKFPISRPNLTFSTLTVSNMSPEDSSIYLCSVQFSRRGWNTEAFFGQGTRLTVV.

CDR3: CASSIPSDNYGYTF. The CDR3 region has the DNA TGTGCCAGTAGTATTCCCAGTGATAACTATGGCTACACCTTC. The rearrangement joins TRBV19 to TRBJ1-2; no firm D call. Germline-derived CDR1 and CDR2 are LNHDA and SQIVND (reference sequence). The V gene lost 3 bases and the J gene lost 1 base, with 9 bases spanning the gap. This CDR3 contains 14 residues. The full variable domain, rest sourced from reference TRBV19 and TRBJ1-2, is DGGITQSPKYLFRKEGQNVTLSCEQNLNHDAMYWYRQDPGQGLRLIYYSQIVNDFQKGDIAEGYSVSREKKESFPLTVTSAQKNPTAFYLCASSIPSDNYGYTFGSGTRLTVV.

This clonotype has at least ten counts. This chain uses TRBV6-5 with TRBJ1-6; weak D call: TRBD1 (5 bases). Germline V gene sequence: CDR1 MNHEY, CDR2 SVGAGI. The CDR3 extends over 17 amino acids. Trimming took 2 bases from V and 0 from J, leaving 11 bases between them. Here the CDR3 reads CASSYGTRGSYNSPLHF. The CDR3 bases are TGTGCCAGCAGTTACGGGACGAGGGGCTCCTATAATTCACCCCTCCACTTT.

This clonotype appeared many times. The chain employs TRBV20-1 and TRBJ1-4; perhaps TRBD1 as D (5 bases). CDR3 size: 17 residues. V was clipped by 1 base and J by 1 base, with 16 bases between them. Germline V gives CDR1 DFQATT, CDR2 SNEGSKA (reference sequence). The CDR3 sequence is CSARAGGGSGTNEKLFF. DNA of the CDR3: TGCAGTGCTAGAGCTGGGGGGGGGAGTGGAACTAATGAAAAACTGTTTTTT.

This chain links TRBV7-9 with TRBJ2-7; D might be TRBD2 (7 bases). The CDR3 covers 11 residues. Trimming took 10 bases from V and 6 from J, leaving 13 bases between them. CDR1 is SEHNR and CDR2 is FQNEAQ in the germline V gene (reference sequence). DNA of the CDR3: TGTGCCACGGCGGCGGGGGCCGAGCAGTACTTC. Encoded protein: CATAAGAEQYF.

The CDR3 DNA sequence: TGCAGTGCTAGTGGTCCGCTGGCCTACGAGCAGTACTTC. The encoded protein is CSASGPLAYEQYF. V usage is TRBV20-1 and J usage is TRBJ2-7, with D unresolved. Trimming took off 3 bases at V and 2 bases at J, with 11 bases between the two ends. The CDR3 consists of 13 residues. Germline CDR1 is DFQATT and CDR2 is SNEGSKA (reference sequence).

This clonotype was seen repeatedly, ten times or more. V usage is TRBV20-1 and J usage is TRBJ2-2; D is perhaps TRBD1 (6 bases). This CDR3 has 13 amino acids. The germline CDR1 and CDR2 sequences are DFQATT and SNEGSKA (reference sequence). The V and J ends lost 0 bases and 7 bases respectively, with 9 bases between them. CDR3 amino acids: CSARDRGHGELFF. DNA for the CDR3: TGCAGTGCTAGAGACAGGGGTCACGGGGAGCTGTTTTTT.

The table lists this clonotype with many counts. V is TRBV5-1 and J is TRBJ1-2; D is uncertain. Germline assignment: CDR1 SGHRS and CDR2 YFSETQ. With 5 bases removed from V and 6 bases from J, the gap between germline ends came to 17 bases. The CDR3 extends over 14 amino acids. The CDR3 bases are TGCGCCAGCAGTCCACAGAGGGCAGGCGATGGCTACACCTTC. Translated: CASSPQRAGDGYTF.

In this sample, this clonotype turned up many times. V and J are TRBV10-3 and TRBJ2-3, with TRBD2 matching over 11 bases. Germline lookup yields CDR1 ENHRY and CDR2 SYGVKD. This CDR3 comprises 15 residues. V shed 6 bases and J 2 bases; nucleotides not matched to a gene: 4. DNA of the CDR3: TGTGCCATCAGCGGGACTAGCGGATTCACAGATACGCAGTATTTT. It yields the protein CAISGTSGFTDTQYF.

This clonotype was detected a few times. The rearrangement joins TRBV7-9 to TRBJ2-7; D possibly matches TRBD1 or TRBD2 (5 bases each). This CDR3 has 13 amino acids. Trimming removed 1 base at V and 6 bases at J, with 10 bases between. Germline-derived CDR1 and CDR2 are SEHNR and FQNEAQ (reference sequence). The CDR3 sequence is CASSLGQGAEQYF. In DNA form, the CDR3 reads TGTGCCAGCAGCTTAGGGCAGGGAGCCGAGCAGTACTTC.

This clonotype was counted at least ten times. The chain recombines TRBV2 with TRBJ1-2; D possibly corresponds to TRBD1 (6 bases). The V gene lost 3 bases and the J gene lost 8 bases, with 16 bases spanning the gap. The germline V gene has CDR1 SNHLY and CDR2 FYNNEI. The CDR3 has 14 amino acids. CDR3 in amino acids: CASSEDSSRLGYTF. CDR3 bases: TGTGCCAGCAGTGAGGACAGCTCCCGGTTGGGCTACACCTTC.

This clonotype was picked up many times. The chain recombines TRBV5-1 with TRBJ2-1; TRBD1 might be the D (5 bases). Trimming shortened V by 4 bases and J by 0 bases, and 14 bases separated the two germline ends. This CDR3 is 16 amino acids long. Germline assignment: CDR1 SGHRS and CDR2 YFSETQ. In DNA, the CDR3 is TGCGCCAGCAGCGTATCCCCAGGGTTCTCCTACAATGAGCAGTTCTTC. This codes for CASSVSPGFSYNEQFF.

This sequence joins TRBV27 and TRBJ2-7, with D unclear. With 3 bases removed from V and 5 bases from J, the gap between germline ends came to 17 bases. The CDR3 has 15 amino acids. The germline CDR1 and CDR2 sequences are MNHEY and SMNVEV (reference sequence). CDR3 in DNA: TGTGCCAGCAGTTTCCTCTTATCCCGACGCCACGAGCAGTACTTC. Translating gives CASSFLLSRRHEQYF.

This chain joins TRBV10-2 and TRBJ2-5; the D call may be TRBD1 or TRBD2 (6 bases each). This CDR3 contains 13 residues. V was pared by 6 bases and J by 5 bases, with 13 bases between. CDR1 WSHSY and CDR2 SAAADI come from the germline V gene. The CDR3 nucleotides read TGCGCCAGCAGGACGGGGGCCCTGGAGACCCAGTACTTC. Translation gives CASRTGALETQYF.

The chain recombines TRBV6-1 with TRBJ2-7; D tentatively fits TRBD1 or TRBD2 (5 bases each). The CDR3 has 13 residues. Per the germline V gene, CDR1 is MNHNS and CDR2 is SASEGT. V was pared by 7 bases and J by 7 bases, with 17 bases between. CDR3 residues: CASINLRDREQYF. CDR3 sequence (DNA): TGTGCCAGCATCAATCTCCGGGACCGAGAGCAGTACTTC.

The chain carries TRBV7-3 and TRBJ2-7, with D uncertain. In germline, CDR1 is SGHTA, CDR2 FQGTGA. With 6 bases removed from V and 5 bases from J, the gap between germline ends came to 8 bases. This CDR3 region has 11 residues. This CDR3 is CASSYLHEQYF. In nucleotides, the CDR3 is TGTGCCAGCAGTTACCTCCACGAGCAGTACTTC. The full variable domain, rest sourced from reference TRBV7-3 and TRBJ2-7, is GAGVSQTPSNKVTEKGKYVELRCDPISGHTALYWYRQSLGQGPEFLIYFQGTGAADDSGLPNDRFFAVRPEGSVSTLKIQRTERGDSAVYLCASSYLHEQYFGPGTRLTVT.

This chain connects TRBV12-3 or TRBV12-4 to TRBJ1-2, with no clear D. V shed 5 bases and J shed 8 bases, with 9 bases lying between them. There are 11 residues in the CDR3. The CDR3 sequence: CASSALLGYTF. The DNA of the CDR3 is TGTGCCAGCAGTGCGTTATTGGGCTACACCTTC.

Here the CDR3 reads CASSTMSVRNEKLFF. The CDR3 coding sequence is TGTGCCAGCAGTACAATGTCAGTAAGGAATGAAAAACTGTTTTTT. The chain is built from TRBV25-1 and TRBJ1-4; D is unclear. Germline CDR1 and CDR2: MGHDK and SYGVNS. This CDR3 has 15 amino acids. The V gene lost 5 bases and the J gene lost 5 bases, with 15 bases spanning the gap.

This clonotype was recorded at least ten times. The rearrangement links TRBV10-2 to TRBJ2-4; D is perhaps TRBD1 (5 bases). Germline CDR1 and CDR2: WSHSY and SAAADI. The CDR3 consists of 15 residues. V lost 10 bases to trimming and J lost 2 bases, with 18 bases between them. In DNA form, the CDR3 reads TGCGCCACCCTACTTCAGGGTGCTTCCAAAAACATTCAGTACTTC. Amino acid sequence: CATLLQGASKNIQYF.